This T cell receptor (beta chain) was obtained from a study of blood T cells in healthy people across ages. J was trimmed by 5 bases and V by 6 bases; bases with no gene match: 5. From germline, CDR1 is DFQATT and CDR2 SNEGSKA (reference sequence). CDR3 size: 13 residues. PCR was performed a second time for about 6 to 11 cycles using a sample-barcoded 5' primer and a J-beta primer mix. TCRdb recomputed calls from the 5' RACE reads with MiXCR, one row per CDR3 protein. The sample yields 1 million to 1.2 million distinct CDR3 sequences, roughly two fifths seen once. The sample consisted of blood. This receptor was taken from a man younger than 35 in good health. The rearrangement uses TRBV20-1 and TRBJ2-4, with 9 bases identical to TRBD1. This chain's CDR3 is CSAGTGPENIQYF. The CDR3 DNA is TGCAGTGCGGGGACAGGGCCAGAAAACATTCAGTACTTC.